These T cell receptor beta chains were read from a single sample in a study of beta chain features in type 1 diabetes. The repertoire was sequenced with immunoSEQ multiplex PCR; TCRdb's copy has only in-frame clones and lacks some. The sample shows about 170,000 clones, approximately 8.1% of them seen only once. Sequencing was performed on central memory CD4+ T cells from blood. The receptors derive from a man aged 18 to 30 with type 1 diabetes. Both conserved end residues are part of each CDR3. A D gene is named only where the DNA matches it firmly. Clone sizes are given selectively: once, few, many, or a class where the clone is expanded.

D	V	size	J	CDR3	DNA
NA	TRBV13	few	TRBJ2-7	CASSSGQSGRSYEQYF	TGTGCCAGCAGTTCGGGCCAATCGGGGAGATCCTACGAGCAGTACTTC
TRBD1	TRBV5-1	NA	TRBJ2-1	CASSNSGTGTNEQFF	TGCGCCAGCTCTAATTCCGGGACAGGGACCAATGAGCAGTTCTTC
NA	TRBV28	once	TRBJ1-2	CASSSPGDIYGYTF	TGTGCCAGCAGTTCCCCGGGGGATATCTATGGCTACACCTTC
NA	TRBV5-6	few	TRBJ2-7	CASSLYSLTYEQYF	TGTGCCAGCAGCTTGTACAGCCTAACCTACGAGCAGTACTTC
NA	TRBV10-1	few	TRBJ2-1	CASGGHNEQFF	TGCGCCAGTGGAGGGCACAATGAGCAGTTCTTC
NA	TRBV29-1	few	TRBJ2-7	CSVELAGVLGEQYF	TGCAGCGTTGAATTGGCCGGGGTGTTGGGTGAGCAGTACTTC
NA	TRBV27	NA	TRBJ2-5	CASSFLSGKQETQYF	TGTGCCAGCAGTTTTCTTTCCGGGAAACAAGAGACCCAGTACTTC
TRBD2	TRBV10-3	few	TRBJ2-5	CAISVPASGTQYF	TGTGCCATCAGTGTCCCGGCTAGCGGGACCCAGTACTTC
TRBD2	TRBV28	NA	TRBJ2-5	CASSWVTSEETQYF	TGTGCCAGCAGTTGGGTTACTAGCGAAGAGACCCAGTACTTC
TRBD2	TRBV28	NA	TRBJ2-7	CASRTSGNPEQYF	TGTGCCAGCCGGACTAGCGGAAACCCAGAGCAGTACTTC
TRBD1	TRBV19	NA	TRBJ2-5	CASSPGTGGRETQYF	TGTGCCAGTAGCCCCGGGACAGGGGGCAGAGAGACCCAGTACTTC
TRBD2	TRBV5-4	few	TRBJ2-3	CASSLALAGGADTQYF	TGTGCCAGCAGCTTGGCGCTAGCGGGAGGTGCAGATACGCAGTATTTT
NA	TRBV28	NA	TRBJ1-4	CASRGEDRLGEKLFF	TGTGCCAGCAGAGGAGAGGACAGACTTGGGGAAAAACTGTTTTTT
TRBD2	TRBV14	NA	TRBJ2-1	CASSVWTSGSSRNEQFF	TGTGCCAGCAGCGTTTGGACTAGCGGGAGCTCCCGCAATGAGCAGTTCTTC
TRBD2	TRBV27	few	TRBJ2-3	CASSSWTSGVTDTQYF	TGTGCCAGCAGTTCCTGGACTAGCGGGGTCACAGATACGCAGTATTTT
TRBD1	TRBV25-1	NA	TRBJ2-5	CASSGGQGLQETQYF	TGTGCCAGCAGTGGGGGACAGGGGCTCCAAGAGACCCAGTACTTC
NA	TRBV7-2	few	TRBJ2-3	CASSPTYGAGDTQYF	TGTGCCAGCAGCCCCACTTATGGGGCTGGTGATACGCAGTATTTT
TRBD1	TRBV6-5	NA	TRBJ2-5	CASSYSMRGQGETQYF	TGTGCCAGCAGTTACTCGATGAGGGGGCAGGGAGAGACCCAGTACTTC
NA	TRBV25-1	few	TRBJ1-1	CASSDRQAVDTEAFF	TGTGCCAGCAGTGATCGACAAGCCGTGGACACTGAAGCTTTCTTT
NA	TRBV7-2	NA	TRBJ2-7	CASSLAIEPREQYF	TGTGCCAGCAGCTTAGCGATTGAGCCTCGGGAGCAGTACTTC
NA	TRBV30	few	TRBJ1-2	CAWSVEVVNRLRGYTF	TGTGCCTGGAGTGTAGAGGTGGTCAACCGGCTCCGTGGCTACACCTTC
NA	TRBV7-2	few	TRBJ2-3	CASVPQGWGTQYF	TGTGCCAGCGTACCACAGGGTTGGGGTACGCAGTATTTT
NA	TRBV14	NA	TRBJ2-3	CASSQDNIDTQYF	TGTGCCAGCAGCCAAGATAATATCGATACGCAGTATTTT
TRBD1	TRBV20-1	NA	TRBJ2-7	CSVGQGNEQYF	TGCAGTGTCGGACAGGGCAACGAGCAGTACTTC
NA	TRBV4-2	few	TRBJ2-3	CASSQAGVSTDTQYF	TGTGCCAGCAGCCAAGCGGGAGTAAGCACAGATACGCAGTATTTT
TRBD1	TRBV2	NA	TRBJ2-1	CAVIGFQQGREIGTDHYNEQFF	TGTGCCGTCATCGGGTTTCAACAGGGGCGTGAAATCGGGACAGATCACTACAATGAGCAGTTCTTC
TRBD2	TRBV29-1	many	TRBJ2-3	CIFWGGSTDTQYF	TGCATCTTCTGGGGAGGGAGCACAGATACGCAGTATTTT
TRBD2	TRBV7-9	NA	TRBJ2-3	CASSLGLAADTQYF	TGTGCCAGCAGCCTGGGACTAGCAGCAGATACGCAGTATTTT
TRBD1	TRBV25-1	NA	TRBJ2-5	CASGMQGAFRETQYF	TGTGCCAGCGGAATGCAGGGGGCCTTTCGGGAGACCCAGTACTTC
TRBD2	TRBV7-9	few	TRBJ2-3	CASSNPSGAGASTDTQYF	TGTGCCAGCAGCAATCCATCCGGAGCGGGGGCTAGCACAGATACGCAGTATTTT
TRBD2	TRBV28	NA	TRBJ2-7	CASSLVAGGYEQYF	TGTGCCAGCAGTTTAGTGGCGGGAGGCTATGAGCAGTACTTC
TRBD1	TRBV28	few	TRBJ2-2	CASSGQGFTGELFF	TGTGCCAGCAGCGGACAGGGTTTCACCGGGGAGCTGTTTTTT
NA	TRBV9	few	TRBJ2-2	CASSVISSGGTGELFF	TGTGCCAGCAGCGTAATAAGTAGCGGAGGTACCGGGGAGCTGTTTTTT
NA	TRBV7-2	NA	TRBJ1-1	CASSLAVREEAFF	TGTGCCAGCAGCTTAGCGGTCAGGGAGGAGGCTTTCTTT
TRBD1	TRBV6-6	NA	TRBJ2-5	CASSAGQGVGAETQYF	TGTGCCAGCAGTGCCGGACAGGGGGTGGGGGCAGAGACCCAGTACTTC
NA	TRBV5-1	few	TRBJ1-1	CASSLSPPNTEAFF	TGCGCCAGCAGCTTGAGCCCGCCCAACACTGAAGCTTTCTTT
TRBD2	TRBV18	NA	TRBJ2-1	CASSPGGLAGNEQFF	TGTGCCAGCTCACCAGGCGGACTAGCGGGTAATGAGCAGTTCTTC
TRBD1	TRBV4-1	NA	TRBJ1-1	CASSLKPGQGANTEAFF	TGCGCCAGCAGCCTCAAACCGGGACAGGGGGCGAACACTGAAGCTTTCTTT
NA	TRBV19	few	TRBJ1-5	CASSVPGHSNQPQHF	TGTGCCAGTAGTGTCCCAGGCCATAGCAATCAGCCCCAGCATTTT
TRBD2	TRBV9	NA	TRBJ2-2	CASSFGGGSGELFF	TGTGCCAGCAGCTTCGGGGGGGGGTCAGGGGAGCTGTTTTTT
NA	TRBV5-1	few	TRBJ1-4	CASREGEPFEKLFF	TGCGCCAGCAGAGAAGGAGAGCCTTTTGAAAAACTGTTTTTT
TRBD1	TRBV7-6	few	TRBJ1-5	CASSQEQGNQPQHF	TGTGCCAGCAGTCAGGAACAGGGGAATCAGCCCCAGCATTTT
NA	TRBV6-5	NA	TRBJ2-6	CASSYDQGRSANVLTF	TGTGCCAGCAGTTACGATCAGGGTAGGTCGGCCAACGTCCTGACTTTC
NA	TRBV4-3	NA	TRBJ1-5	CASSQSRVSNQPQHF	TGCGCCAGCAGCCAATCCAGGGTGAGCAATCAGCCCCAGCATTTT
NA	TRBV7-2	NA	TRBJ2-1	CASSQGGTFRSYNEQFF	TGCGCCAGCAGCCAAGGTGGGACATTCCGCTCCTACAATGAGCAGTTCTTC
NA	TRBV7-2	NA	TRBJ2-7	CASSLWANYEQYF	TGTGCCAGCAGCTTATGGGCAAACTACGAGCAGTACTTC
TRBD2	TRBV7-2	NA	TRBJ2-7	CASSLAMREVNGEQYF	TGTGCCAGCAGCTTAGCCATGCGGGAGGTAAACGGCGAGCAGTACTTC
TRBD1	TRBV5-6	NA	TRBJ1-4	CASSLQGSKLFF	TGTGCCAGCAGCCTACAGGGGAGTAAACTGTTTTTT